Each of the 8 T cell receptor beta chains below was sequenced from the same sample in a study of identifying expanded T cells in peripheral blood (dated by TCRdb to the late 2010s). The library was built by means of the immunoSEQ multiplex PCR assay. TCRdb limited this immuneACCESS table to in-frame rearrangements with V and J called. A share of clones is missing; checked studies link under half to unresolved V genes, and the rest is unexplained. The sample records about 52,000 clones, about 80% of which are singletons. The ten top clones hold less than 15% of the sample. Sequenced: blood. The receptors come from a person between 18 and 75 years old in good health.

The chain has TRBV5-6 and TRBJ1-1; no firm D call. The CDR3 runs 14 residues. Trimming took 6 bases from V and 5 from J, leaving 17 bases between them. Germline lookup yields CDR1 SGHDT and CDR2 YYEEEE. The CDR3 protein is CASTRVGVGTEAFF. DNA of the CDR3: TGTGCCAGCACCCGCGTTGGGGTAGGAACTGAAGCTTTCTTT.

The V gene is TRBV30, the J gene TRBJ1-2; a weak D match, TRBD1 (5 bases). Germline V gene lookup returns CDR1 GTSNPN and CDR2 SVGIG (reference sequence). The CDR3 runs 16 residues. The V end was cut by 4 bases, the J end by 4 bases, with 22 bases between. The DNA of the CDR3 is TGTGCCTGGACCCCGTTGACAGACGAAAAATTCTATGGCTACACCTTC. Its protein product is CAWTPLTDEKFYGYTF.

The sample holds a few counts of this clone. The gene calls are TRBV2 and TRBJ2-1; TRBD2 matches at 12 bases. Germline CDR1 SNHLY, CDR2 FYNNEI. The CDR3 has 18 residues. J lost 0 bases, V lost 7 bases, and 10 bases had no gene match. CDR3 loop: CASKGLAGGLSSYNEQFF. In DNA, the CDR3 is TGTGCCAGCAAAGGGCTAGCGGGAGGGTTGAGCTCCTACAATGAGCAGTTCTTC.

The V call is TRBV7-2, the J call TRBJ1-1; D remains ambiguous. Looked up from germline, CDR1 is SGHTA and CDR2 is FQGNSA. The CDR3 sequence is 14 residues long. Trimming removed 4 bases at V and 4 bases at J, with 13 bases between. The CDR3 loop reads CASSYLGRGTEAFF. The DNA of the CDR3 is TGTGCCAGCAGCTACTTAGGGCGGGGCACTGAAGCTTTCTTT.

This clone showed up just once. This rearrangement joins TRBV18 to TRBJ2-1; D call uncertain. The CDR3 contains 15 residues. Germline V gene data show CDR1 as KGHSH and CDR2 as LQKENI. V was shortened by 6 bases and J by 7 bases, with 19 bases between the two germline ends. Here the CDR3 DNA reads TGTGCCAGCTCCCGTGAGAGTAGTATTTTAAATGAGCAGTTCTTC. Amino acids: CASSRESSILNEQFF.

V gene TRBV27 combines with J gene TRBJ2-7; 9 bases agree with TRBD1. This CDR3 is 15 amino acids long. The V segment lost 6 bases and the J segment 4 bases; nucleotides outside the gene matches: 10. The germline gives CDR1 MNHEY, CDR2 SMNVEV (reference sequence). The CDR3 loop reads CASRPWTGEVYEQYF. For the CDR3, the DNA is TGTGCCAGCAGGCCATGGACAGGGGAGGTGTACGAGCAGTACTTC.

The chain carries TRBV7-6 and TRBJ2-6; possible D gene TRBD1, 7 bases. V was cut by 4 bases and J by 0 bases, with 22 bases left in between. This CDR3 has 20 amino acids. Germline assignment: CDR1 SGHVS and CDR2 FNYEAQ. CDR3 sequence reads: CASSSQSAGQPNSGANVLTF. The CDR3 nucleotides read TGTGCCAGCAGCTCTCAGTCTGCGGGACAGCCTAACTCTGGGGCCAACGTCCTGACTTTC.

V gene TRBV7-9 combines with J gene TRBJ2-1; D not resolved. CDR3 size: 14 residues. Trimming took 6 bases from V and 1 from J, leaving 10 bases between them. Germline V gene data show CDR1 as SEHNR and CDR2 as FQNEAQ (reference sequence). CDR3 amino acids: CASRPRGSYNEQFF. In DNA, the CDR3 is TGTGCCAGCAGACCTAGAGGTTCCTACAATGAGCAGTTCTTC. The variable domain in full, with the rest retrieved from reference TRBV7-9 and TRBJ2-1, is DTGVSQNPRHKITKRGQNVTFRCDPISEHNRLYWYRQTLGQGPEFLTYFQNEAQLEKSRLLSDRFSAERPKGSFSTLEIQRTEQGDSAMYLCASRPRGSYNEQFFGPGTRLTVL.